This TCR beta chain was captured in a study of T cell repertoires in cytomegalovirus infection. Study information: CMV infection together with matching HLA type was indicated by public TCR beta signatures.

Of note for this clonotype: The antigen remains undetermined.

Study-wide findings and caveats: In two of eight donors, the top clonotype was HLA-C-restricted CMV-specific.

The CDR3 totals 16 residues. The germline V gene has CDR1 SGHTA and CDR2 FQGNSA. V lost 0 bases to trimming and J lost 2 bases; unmatched junction nucleotides: 2. One entry per CDR3 protein results from TCRdb running MiXCR on the reads. The table lists 550,000 to 700,000 distinct CDR3 sequences, about 40% of them singletons, with over 45% in the top ten. Sequencing used cultured PBMCs, obtained from culture after CMV antigen stimulation. The rearrangement links TRBV7-2 to TRBJ2-5, with 11 bases fitting TRBD2. This TCR came from a human donor in good health (CMV status not recorded). Some clones in this sample may be carry-over from other donors' samples. CDR3 coding DNA: TGTGCCAGCAGCTTAGCGGCTAGCGGGGGGCAAGAGACCCAGTACTTC. Amino acid sequence: CASSLAASGGQETQYF.